This is a list of T cell receptor beta chains from one sample in a study of T cell repertoires in ileal Crohn's disease. This table comes from immunoSEQ multiplex PCR, and its TCRdb copy is limited to in-frame clones, with some not included. Of 15,000 to 20,000 clones in the sample, around nine tenths were seen once. The sequencing sample was made of ileal tissue. The source is an adult with Crohn's disease. Both conserved end residues are part of each CDR3.

16	TRBV30	CAWTHPGQGYNSPLHF
16	TRBV5-4	CASSPNQGAGNTEAFF
13	TRBV11-2	CASSLSPVLEQYF
16	TRBV6-4	CASSDSRGGAKNIQYF
13	TRBV27	CASSSWTYTEAFF
15	TRBV5-5	CASSRYPGEWYEQYF
14	TRBV6-5	CASRPGLMNTEAFF
16	TRBV6-5	CASSYQGAVSNQPQHF
15	TRBV4-2	CASSQDLTGNYGYTF
16	TRBV28	CASSLIDTYSNQPQHF
16	TRBV6-5	CASSYSMAILAHEQYF
15	TRBV6-6	CASRRQSSGANVLTF
14	TRBV5-1	CASGDGQKNTEAFF
14	TRBV10-3	CAISDRQGNQPQHF
16	TRBV4-1	CASSPTGGLLTGELFF
12	TRBV10-3	CAISDNSYEQYF
16	TRBV21-1	CASSASLTGGADEQFF
11	TRBV27	CASGTGLEAFF
17	TRBV4-2	CASSQNPQGTGANVLTF
16	TRBV5-1	CASSLESGSGTDTQYF
14	TRBV6-1	CASNIQGVGETQYF
13	TRBV10-1	CASRPDRDKEAFF
15	TRBV6-6	CASSYSGTAGNTIYF
15	TRBV14	CASSQERRATDTQYF
14	TRBV30	CAWSTGSGANVLTF